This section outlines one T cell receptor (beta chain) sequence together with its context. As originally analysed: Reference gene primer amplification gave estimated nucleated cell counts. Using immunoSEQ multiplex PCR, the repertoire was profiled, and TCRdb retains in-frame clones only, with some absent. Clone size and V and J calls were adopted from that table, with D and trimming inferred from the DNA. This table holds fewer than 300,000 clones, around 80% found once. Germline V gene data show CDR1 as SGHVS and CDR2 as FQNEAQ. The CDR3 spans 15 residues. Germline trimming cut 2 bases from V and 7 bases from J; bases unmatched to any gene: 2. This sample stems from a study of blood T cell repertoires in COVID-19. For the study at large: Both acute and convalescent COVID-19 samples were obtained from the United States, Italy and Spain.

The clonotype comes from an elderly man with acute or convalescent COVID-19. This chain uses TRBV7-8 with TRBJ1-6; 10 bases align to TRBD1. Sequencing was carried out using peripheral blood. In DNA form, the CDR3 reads TGTGCCAGCAGCTTACCGGGACAGGGGAATTCACCCCTCCACTTT. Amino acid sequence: CASSLPGQGNSPLHF.